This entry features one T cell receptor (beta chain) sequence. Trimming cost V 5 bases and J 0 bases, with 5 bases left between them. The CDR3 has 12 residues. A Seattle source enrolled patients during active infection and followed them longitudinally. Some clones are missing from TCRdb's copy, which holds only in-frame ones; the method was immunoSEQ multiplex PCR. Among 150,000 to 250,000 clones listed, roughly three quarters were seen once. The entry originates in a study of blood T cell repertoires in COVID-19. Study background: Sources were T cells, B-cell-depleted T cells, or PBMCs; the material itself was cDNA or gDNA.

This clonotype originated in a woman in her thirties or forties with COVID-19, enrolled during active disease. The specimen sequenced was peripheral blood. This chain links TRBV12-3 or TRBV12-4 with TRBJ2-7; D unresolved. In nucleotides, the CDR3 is TGTGCCAGCAGTCGGAGCTCCTACGAGCAGTACTTC. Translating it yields CASSRSSYEQYF.